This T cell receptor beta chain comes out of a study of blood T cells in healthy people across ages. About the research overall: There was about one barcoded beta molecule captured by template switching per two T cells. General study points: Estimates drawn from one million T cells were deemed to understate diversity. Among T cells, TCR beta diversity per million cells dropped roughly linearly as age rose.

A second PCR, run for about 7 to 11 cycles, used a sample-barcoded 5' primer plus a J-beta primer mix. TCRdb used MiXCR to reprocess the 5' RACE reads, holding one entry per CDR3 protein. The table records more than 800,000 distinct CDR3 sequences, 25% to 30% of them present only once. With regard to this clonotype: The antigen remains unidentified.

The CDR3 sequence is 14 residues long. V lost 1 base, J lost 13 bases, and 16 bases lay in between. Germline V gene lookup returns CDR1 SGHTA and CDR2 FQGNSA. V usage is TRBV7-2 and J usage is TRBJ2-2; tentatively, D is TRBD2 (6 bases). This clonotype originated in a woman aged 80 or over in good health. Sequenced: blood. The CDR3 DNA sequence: TGTGCCAGCAGCTTAGAAAGCGGGCCCGGAGGGCTGTTTTTT. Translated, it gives CASSLESGPGGLFF.